The 31 T cell receptor beta chains listed next were all sequenced from one sample in a study of human T cells and chemical hapten exposure. Time point denoted: pre-sensitization, week 0. Treatment in this sample: therapeutic diphenylcyclopropenone sensitization with weekly scalp DPC. In TCRdb, the RACE reads were re-called with MiXCR into one record per CDR3 protein. Here the sample spans approximately 320,000 distinct CDR3 sequences, around 5.5% being singletons. The sample here was whole blood, taken in connection with sensitization to the hapten diphenylcyclopropenone (DPC). Source of these receptors: a woman younger than 30 with alopecia areata. Some clones in this sample may be carry-over from other donors' samples.

The table lists this clonotype with a few counts. V and J are TRBV10-3 and TRBJ2-3; 7 nucleotides match TRBD2. The CDR3 is 17 residues long. Losses at the gene ends were 0 bases for V and 6 bases for J; bases not matched to a gene: 12. CDR1 and CDR2 from the germline V gene are ENHRY and SYGVKD. In DNA, the CDR3 is TGTGCCATCAGTGAGTCGGGAGGGACTACCGTCCGGGATACGCAGTATTTT. Translating it yields CAISESGGTTVRDTQYF.

This clonotype was observed at least ten times. The rearrangement links TRBV4-2 to TRBJ2-5; 8 bases fit TRBD2. Germline CDR1 LGHNA, CDR2 YNFKEQ. Trimming took 5 bases from V and 0 from J; bases not matched to a gene: 8. The CDR3 has 16 residues. The CDR3 coding sequence is TGTGCCAGCAGCGCACATAGCGGGGAGTACCAAGAGACCCAGTACTTC. Amino acids: CASSAHSGEYQETQYF.

The rearrangement joins TRBV5-6 to TRBJ1-1; D unresolved. The germline CDR1 and CDR2 sequences are SGHDT and YYEEEE. V was trimmed by 1 base and J by 1 base, leaving 8 bases between them. The CDR3 extends over 14 amino acids. This CDR3 is CASSLLDENTEAFF. CDR3 coding DNA: TGTGCCAGCAGCTTGCTGGACGAGAACACTGAAGCTTTCTTT.

This clonotype was counted a few times. The genes are TRBV7-9 and TRBJ2-3, with 7 bases that match TRBD2. The CDR3 is 15 amino acids. The germline CDR1 and CDR2 sequences are SEHNR and FQNEAQ (reference sequence). Unmatched junction bases numbered 4, after V lost 1 base and J lost 3 bases. The CDR3 sequence is CASSLDSGETDTQYF. The CDR3 coding sequence is TGTGCCAGCAGCTTAGACAGCGGGGAAACAGATACGCAGTATTTT.

In its sample, this clonotype was seen many times. This chain links TRBV20-1 with TRBJ2-3; D gene uncertain. V was cut by 3 bases and J by 0 bases, with 7 bases left in between. This CDR3 has 13 amino acids. Germline CDR1 is DFQATT and CDR2 is SNEGSKA (reference sequence). As DNA, the CDR3 is TGCAGTGCTAGGGACGTTAGCACAGATACGCAGTATTTT. This codes for CSARDVSTDTQYF.

In this sample, this clonotype turned up a few times. This CDR3 is CATSDLTANQPQHF. The DNA for the CDR3 is TGTGCCACCAGTGATTTGACAGCGAATCAGCCCCAGCATTTT. The genes are TRBV24-1 and TRBJ1-5; D not certain. Germline CDR1 and CDR2: KGHDR and SFDVKD. The V end was cut by 0 bases, the J end by 4 bases, with 6 bases between. There are 14 residues in the CDR3.

The V and J genes are TRBV29-1 and TRBJ1-3, with TRBD1 identical over 8 bases. The junction had 3 bases not matched to a gene; V was cut back by 5 bases and J by 0 bases. CDR3 length: 14 amino acids. Germline V gives CDR1 SQVTM, CDR2 ANQGSEA. CDR3 bases: TGCAGCGTTTTGGGACAGGACTCTGGAAACACCATATATTTT. Amino acids: CSVLGQDSGNTIYF.

The chain combines TRBV5-1 with TRBJ1-1; D not certain. The ends were cut back, 1 base at V and 2 bases at J, with 9 bases in the middle. There are 14 residues in the CDR3. Germline CDR1 reads SGHRS; CDR2 reads YFSETQ. CDR3 sequence (DNA): TGCGCCAGCAGCTTGATCGGGGAAAACACTGAAGCTTTCTTT. Protein product: CASSLIGENTEAFF.

This clonotype was counted ten times or more. The chain recombines TRBV14 with TRBJ2-3, with TRBD2 matching 10 bases. The CDR3 totals 16 residues. Germline V CDR1 and CDR2: SGHDN, FVKESK. V gave up 1 base and J gave up 4 bases; unmatched junction bases: 5. The CDR3 sequence is CASSQAASGGADTQYF. The CDR3 DNA follows: TGTGCCAGCAGCCAAGCGGCTAGCGGGGGTGCAGATACGCAGTATTTT.

This clonotype has a handful of counts. The rearrangement joins TRBV7-9 to TRBJ1-2; 7 bases agree with TRBD1. Germline CDR1 is SEHNR and CDR2 is FQNEAQ (reference sequence). V shed 8 bases, J shed 2 bases, and the junction held 14 bases outside the gene matches. The CDR3 covers 16 residues. The DNA of the CDR3 is TGTGCCAGCGGGCGGAGCCTGGGACAGATCAACTATGGCTACACCTTC. Amino acid sequence: CASGRSLGQINYGYTF.

The chain recombines TRBV4-3 with TRBJ1-1; D perhaps matches TRBD1 (5 bases). V shed 2 bases and J shed 3 bases, with 16 bases lying between them. This CDR3 contains 16 residues. Germline V gene lookup returns CDR1 LGHNA and CDR2 YSLEER. CDR3 coding DNA: TGCGCCAGCAGCCAATCCATGGAGGGGCCGGACACTGAAGCTTTCTTT. It is translated as CASSQSMEGPDTEAFF.

J is TRBJ1-6 and V is TRBV7-9; a possible D gene is TRBD1 (6 bases). V shed 5 bases and J shed 7 bases, with 15 bases lying between them. The CDR3 consists of 15 residues. Looked up from germline, CDR1 is SEHNR and CDR2 is FQNEAQ (reference sequence). The CDR3 reads CASSHPTGENSPLHF. DNA of the CDR3: TGTGCCAGCAGCCACCCGACAGGCGAAAATTCACCCCTCCACTTT.

This clonotype has a count of ten or more. The chain recombines TRBV11-2 with TRBJ1-6; no clear D gene. V was trimmed by 7 bases and J by 3 bases, leaving 16 bases between them. The CDR3 extends over 16 amino acids. Germline-derived CDR1 and CDR2 are SGHAT and FQNNGV. Here the CDR3 DNA reads TGTGCCAGCACCTGGAGCGGGTTGCACTATAATTCACCCCTCCACTTT. This codes for CASTWSGLHYNSPLHF. Full variable domain (missing parts from reference TRBV11-2 and TRBJ1-6): EAGVAQSPRYKIIEKRQSVAFWCNPISGHATLYWYQQILGQGPKLLIQFQNNGVVDDSQLPKDRFSAERLKGVDSTLKIQPAKLEDSAVYLCASTWSGLHYNSPLHFGNGTRLTVT.

The J gene is TRBJ2-1, the V gene TRBV10-3; 8 positions match TRBD1. Germline V gives CDR1 ENHRY, CDR2 SYGVKD. The length of the CDR3 is 12 residues. Here the CDR3 reads CSTGGNYNEQFF. CDR3 in DNA: TGTTCAACAGGGGGAAACTACAATGAGCAGTTCTTC.

In its sample, this clonotype was seen a few times. The genes are TRBV12-3 or TRBV12-4 and TRBJ1-2, with a weak D call TRBD1 (6 bases). Deletions cut 6 bases from V and 0 bases from J, with 17 bases between. The CDR3 is made up of 16 amino acids. The CDR3 sequence: CASSPLRTGPNYGYTF. The CDR3 DNA sequence: TGTGCCAGCAGCCCTCTTCGAACAGGGCCTAACTATGGCTACACCTTC.

This clonotype came up many times. The chain has TRBV5-5 and TRBJ2-2, with a possible D match to TRBD2 (6 bases). V was clipped by 3 bases and J by 1 base, with 13 bases between them. CDR1 and CDR2 (germline): SGHKS, YYEKEE (reference sequence). CDR3 length: 16 residues. Here the CDR3 DNA reads TGTGCCAGCAGCTGGACTATGGTGGGGAACACCGGGGAGCTGTTTTTT. It is translated as CASSWTMVGNTGELFF. Filled out from reference TRBV5-5 and TRBJ2-2, the complete variable domain reads DAGVTQSPTHLIKTRGQQVTLRCSPISGHKSVSWYQQVLGQGPQFIFQYYEKEERGRGNFPDRFSARQFPNYSSELNVNALLLGDSALYLCASSWTMVGNTGELFFGEGSRLTVL.

The V gene is TRBV7-9, the J gene TRBJ2-7; D unclear. Trimming removed 6 bases from V and 2 bases from J, with 5 bases in between. Germline-derived CDR1 and CDR2 are SEHNR and FQNEAQ (reference sequence). The CDR3 runs to 11 residues. The CDR3 nucleotides are TGTGCCAGCAGAGGGACCTACGAGCAGTACTTC. It yields the protein CASRGTYEQYF.

The table lists this clonotype with a few counts. The germline gene is not matched at one end of the junction; a read error may be the cause. The chain combines TRBV6-5 with TRBJ2-5, with D possibly called TRBD1 or TRBD2 (5 bases each). The V gene's germline CDR1 is MNHEY and CDR2 SVGAGI. The CDR3 is 13 residues long. CDR3 in amino acids: CASSYSSARDPDF. The CDR3 nucleotides read TGTGCCAGCAGTTATTCATCCGCCCGGGACCCGGACTTC.

In this sample, this clonotype turned up a few times. This chain connects TRBV6-5 to TRBJ1-5; 7 bases align to TRBD1. The CDR3 is 16 residues long. Trimming at V came to 4 bases and at J to 5 bases, leaving 11 bases not matched to a gene. Germline V lookup: CDR1 MNHEY, CDR2 SVGAGI. The CDR3 sequence: CASSFTVRQGYQPQHF. CDR3 DNA sequence: TGTGCCAGCAGTTTTACTGTCCGACAGGGCTATCAGCCCCAGCATTTT.

As regards this clonotype: A much larger clone differs by one base, so this may be a read error. The chain has TRBV4-2 and TRBJ2-3; TRBD2 is a possible D gene (6 bases). CDR1 and CDR2 from the germline V gene are LGHNA and YNFKEQ. The CDR3 is 17 residues long. CDR3 in DNA: TGTGCCAACAGCCAAGATCGTGCGGGGCTAAGCACAGATACGCAGTATTTT. Translating it yields CANSQDRAGLSTDTQYF.

The sample holds a few counts of this clonotype. J is TRBJ2-1 and V is TRBV20-1, with a weak D call TRBD2 (7 bases). The CDR3 length is 16 residues. Germline assignment: CDR1 DFQATT and CDR2 SNEGSKA (reference sequence). The V and J ends lost 3 bases and 4 bases respectively, with 19 bases between them. The CDR3 bases are TGCAGTGCTAGCCCTCCACGGGCGGGGGCATACAATGAGCAGTTCTTC. Its protein is CSASPPRAGAYNEQFF.

This clonotype was seen a few times. The rearrangement uses TRBV7-8 and TRBJ2-3; no clear D gene. This CDR3 contains 15 residues. Between the trimmed V and J ends, which lost 1 base and 4 bases, there was a span of 12 bases. From germline, CDR1 is SGHVS and CDR2 FQNEAQ. CDR3 loop: CASSLVPRASDTQYF. In nucleotides, the CDR3 is TGTGCCAGCAGCTTAGTGCCCCGGGCATCAGATACGCAGTATTTT.

The chain uses TRBV5-8 and TRBJ2-2, with 7 positions matching TRBD2. Looked up from germline, CDR1 is SGHTS and CDR2 is YDEGEE. Trimming took 4 bases from V and 7 from J; bases not matched to a gene: 13. The CDR3 is 16 amino acids. The CDR3 sequence is CASSPGLPDGSGELFF. DNA of the CDR3: TGTGCCAGCAGCCCGGGACTACCTGACGGTAGCGGGGAGCTGTTTTTT.

This chain's CDR3 is CASRQLAGGTAYEQYF. DNA of the CDR3: TGTGCCAGCAGACAACTAGCGGGGGGGACGGCCTACGAGCAGTACTTC. The chain carries TRBV6-5 and TRBJ2-7, with 13 bases matching TRBD2. Looked up from germline, CDR1 is MNHEY and CDR2 is SVGAGI. V was clipped by 6 bases and J by 2 bases; unmatched bases: 7. The CDR3 is 16 residues long.

This clonotype was observed a few times. The chain uses TRBV3-1 and TRBJ2-5, with 10 bases identical to TRBD2. V lost 4 bases, J lost 3 bases, and 5 bases stayed unmatched. This CDR3 has 15 residues. CDR1 is LGHDT, CDR2 YNNKEL, per germline (reference sequence). This chain's CDR3 is CASSPSGGWEETQYF. The CDR3 bases are TGTGCCAGCAGCCCTAGCGGGGGCTGGGAAGAGACCCAGTACTTC.

This clonotype occurred a few times. The CDR3 is CASSFVLRNTIYF. The CDR3 DNA is TGTGCCAGCAGTTTCGTACTTAGAAACACCATATATTTT. This rearrangement joins TRBV28 to TRBJ1-3; D gene uncertain. CDR3 length: 13 residues. Per germline, CDR1 MDHEN and CDR2 SYDVKM. V was cut by 3 bases and J by 5 bases, with 8 bases left in between.

The table lists this clonotype with many counts. The V call is TRBV28, the J call TRBJ1-2; a weak D match, TRBD1 (6 bases). The V and J ends lost 5 bases and 4 bases respectively, with 14 bases between them. CDR3 length: 14 amino acids. Germline assignment: CDR1 MDHEN and CDR2 SYDVKM. This chain's CDR3 is CASSPGQNFYGYTF. The CDR3, as DNA: TGTGCCAGCAGTCCCGGACAGAACTTCTATGGCTACACCTTC.

About this clonotype itself: A read error is possible here, since a much larger clone lies one base away. V is TRBV4-2 and J is TRBJ2-3; TRBD2 matches at 13 bases. The CDR3 length is 18 residues. In germline, CDR1 is LGHNA, CDR2 YNFKEQ. The V and J ends lost 4 bases and 1 base, in that order; junction bases with no gene match: 8. In DNA form, the CDR3 reads TGTGCCAGCAGCCTGAATGCCGGGACTAGCGGGGGCACAGATACGCAGTATTTT. Translated: CASSLNAGTSGGTDTQYF.

This chain connects TRBV7-9 to TRBJ2-7, with D unresolved. Germline lookup yields CDR1 SEHNR and CDR2 FQNEAQ (reference sequence). Trimming stripped 5 bases from V and 6 bases from J, with 17 bases between. The CDR3 has 14 residues. The chain's CDR3 is CASSGVIMWGEQYF. For the CDR3, the DNA is TGTGCCAGCAGCGGGGTGATAATGTGGGGCGAGCAGTACTTC. Together with reference TRBV7-9 and TRBJ2-7, the CDR3 gives the full variable domain: DTGVSQNPRHKITKRGQNVTFRCDPISEHNRLYWYRQTLGQGPEFLTYFQNEAQLEKSRLLSDRFSAERPKGSFSTLEIQRTEQGDSAMYLCASSGVIMWGEQYFGPGTRLTVT.

The V call is TRBV6-2 or TRBV6-3, the J call TRBJ2-7; D not resolved. This CDR3 is built from 11 residues. V was cut by 3 bases and J by 5 bases, with 5 bases left in between. Per the germline V gene, CDR1 is MNHEY and CDR2 is SVGEGT. The CDR3 is CASSYIHEQYF. The CDR3, as DNA: TGTGCCAGCAGTTATATCCACGAGCAGTACTTC.

The rearrangement uses TRBV7-9 and TRBJ2-2; 10 nucleotides match TRBD2. The CDR3 loop spans 16 amino acids. V lost 6 bases and J lost 3; bases outside the gene matches: 7. The germline V gene has CDR1 SEHNR and CDR2 FQNEAQ (reference sequence). CDR3: CASSPRTSGYTGELFF. The CDR3 region has the DNA TGTGCCAGCAGTCCCCGGACTAGCGGATACACCGGGGAGCTGTTTTTT.